These T cell receptor beta chains were read from a single sample in a study of blood T cell repertoires in COVID-19. The method was immunoSEQ multiplex PCR; TCRdb's version includes in-frame clones alone and lacks a portion of them. There are about 250,000 clones in the sample; around 85% occur only once, and approximately 0.94% lies in the top ten. What was sequenced was peripheral blood. Receptors originate from a human donor with COVID-19, enrolled during active disease. The donor label of this sample is uncertain. CDR3s include the opening cysteine and the closing phenylalanine or tryptophan. Fields, in order: J gene, clone size, V gene, CDR3 protein. Size values are once, few and many counts, or a class for expanded clones, and some rows have none.

TRBJ1-2,NA,TRBV29-1,CSVGTGQFGYTF
TRBJ1-3,few,TRBV7-3,CASSPQVTYSGNTIYF
TRBJ2-2,NA,TRBV5-1,CASSREAGQGVNTGELFF
TRBJ2-1,few,TRBV7-2,CASSLEASIPYNEQFF
TRBJ1-5,NA,TRBV27,CASSFQGPNQPQHF
TRBJ1-6,NA,TRBV10-3,CAHSGGDGSPLHF
TRBJ1-2,NA,TRBV7-2,CASSSLPGQGAHGYTF
TRBJ2-3,NA,TRBV30,CAWSVLGGRSSWGADTQYF
TRBJ2-1,NA,TRBV19,CASSGGGGGFEQFF
TRBJ1-5,NA,TRBV2,CASMGDTYSNQPQHF
TRBJ1-5,NA,TRBV19,CASAQRARSNQPQHF
TRBJ1-5,NA,TRBV5-6,CASIPRPQHF
TRBJ2-5,many,TRBV2,CASSGDRGLQETQYF
TRBJ1-4,NA,TRBV19,CASTTAGSATNEKLFF
TRBJ1-1,few,TRBV19,CASSIDGAENTEAFF
TRBJ2-7,NA,TRBV19,CASSNGQGAYEQYF
TRBJ2-7,NA,TRBV11-2,CASSYDTSGSSYEQYF
TRBJ1-5,NA,TRBV7-2,CASSLDRGENQPQHF
TRBJ2-4,NA,TRBV27,CASSGTGNIQYF
TRBJ2-7,NA,TRBV29-1,CSVTGTGAYEQYF
TRBJ1-1,NA,TRBV6-5,CASSARKTGGTEAFF
TRBJ2-1,NA,TRBV19,CASRTQAGSSYNEQFF
TRBJ2-1,NA,TRBV11-2,CASSYTRAALLYNEQFF
TRBJ2-1,NA,TRBV24-1,CATSDSGVSSGDDEQFF
TRBJ2-1,NA,TRBV5-4,CASSLYSLAGVVEQFF
TRBJ2-3,NA,TRBV7-9,CASSLGILGQGSTDTQYF
TRBJ2-2,NA,TRBV5-1,CASSLAMAGNTGELFF
TRBJ2-1,NA,TRBV6-5,CASTGLAGGYNEQFF
TRBJ2-2,NA,TRBV28,CASSLPGTGSVGELFF
TRBJ2-1,NA,TRBV7-2,CASRLNPATEQFF
TRBJ1-1,NA,TRBV3-1/TRBV3-2,CASSQTVGQGDRRRW
TRBJ2-1,NA,TRBV2,CATEGGSSYNEQFF
TRBJ1-5,NA,TRBV11-2,CASSQVGQGHSNQPQHF
TRBJ2-1,NA,TRBV7-2,CASSHTGGHCFF
TRBJ1-2,NA,TRBV25-1,CASSDAAKVEGYTF
TRBJ2-7,NA,TRBV19,CASRTGALSYEQYF
TRBJ1-5,once,TRBV19,CASSTRTGYSNQPQHF
TRBJ1-4,NA,TRBV28,CASSAYRAANEKLFF
TRBJ2-2,NA,TRBV19,CASRARTSGSTGELFF
TRBJ2-1,NA,TRBV7-3,CASSPGGLAGYNEQFF
TRBJ1-5,NA,TRBV2,CASSEARGANQPQHF
TRBJ1-1,NA,TRBV5-1,CASTLTPGTGSGYTEAFF
TRBJ2-7,NA,TRBV11-1,CASSLDRAQQYF
TRBJ2-7,NA,TRBV10-3,CAISGGQGKATYEQYF
TRBJ1-2,NA,TRBV6-4,CASSTTGGSGYTF
TRBJ2-7,NA,TRBV3-1/TRBV3-2,CASSRTGTIGEQYF
TRBJ1-1,NA,TRBV7-9,CASSYGAFGAFF
TRBJ1-5,NA,TRBV19,CASSSQRQGALPQHF
TRBJ1-1,NA,TRBV6-5,CASSPGGGGAFIAFF
TRBJ2-1,once,TRBV10-1,CASSESGLAEIQFF